This T cell receptor (beta chain) was found in a study of shared clonotypes between healthy human individuals. The repertoire was sequenced with immunoSEQ multiplex PCR; TCRdb's copy has only in-frame clones and lacks some. The table has about 1.1 million clones, around three quarters seen once. The count of this clone is one. It may be a read error: a sequence one base away is much more abundant. Trimming took off 1 base at V and 5 bases at J, with 15 bases between the two ends. This CDR3 comprises 15 residues. The germline gives CDR1 MGHRA, CDR2 YSYEKL. The V and J genes are TRBV4-1 and TRBJ2-7; D is unresolved. The TCR sequence derives from a man aged 18 to 35 in good health. Some clones in this sample may be carry-over from other donors' samples. The sequenced sample consisted of memory CD4+ T cells from PBMCs. Subset meaning: CD45RA-negative fraction. CDR3 in amino acids: CASSQAAVGGHEQYF. As DNA, the CDR3 is TGCGCCAGCAGCCAAGCGGCCGTAGGCGGCCACGAGCAGTACTTC.